These 27 T cell receptor beta chains were sequenced from one sample in a study of blood T cells in healthy people across ages. Next came a second PCR, run for about 6 to 12 cycles, which used a sample-barcoded 5' primer along with a J-beta primer mix. A single record per CDR3 protein comes from TCRdb applying MiXCR to the 5' RACE reads. The repertoire holds around 800,000 distinct CDR3 sequences, with 55% to 65% as singletons. Sequenced sample: blood. These receptor sequences come from a young man in good health.

This clonotype was seen a handful of times. V gene TRBV25-1 combines with J gene TRBJ1-2, with D unclear. V lost 1 base and J lost 7, with 10 bases in between. The CDR3 contains 13 residues. Germline CDR1 is MGHDK and CDR2 is SYGVNS. In nucleotides, the CDR3 is TGTGCCAGCAGTGAATCGTCAGCGGTTGGCTACACCTTC. This translates into CASSESSAVGYTF.

The chain has TRBV29-1 and TRBJ2-3; 7 positions agree with TRBD1. The V segment lost 5 bases and the J segment 2 bases; nucleotides outside the gene matches: 10. CDR1 is SQVTM, CDR2 ANQGSEA, per germline. CDR3 length: 15 residues. The CDR3, as DNA: TGCAGCGTTTTGCCCGGGACAGTGTACACAGATACGCAGTATTTT. It yields the protein CSVLPGTVYTDTQYF.

The chain joins TRBV4-1 to TRBJ2-7; TRBD2 matches 12 bases. Per the germline V gene, CDR1 is MGHRA and CDR2 is YSYEKL. J lost 4 bases, V lost 1 base, and 5 bases had no gene match. This CDR3 is 16 amino acids long. This CDR3 reads CASSQARLAGAYEQYF. Written as DNA, the CDR3 is TGCGCCAGCAGCCAAGCACGACTAGCGGGGGCGTACGAGCAGTACTTC.

J is TRBJ2-5 and V is TRBV5-1; 9 nucleotides align to TRBD1. Trimming took 2 bases from V and 4 from J; bases not matched to a gene: 12. Germline lookup yields CDR1 SGHRS and CDR2 YFSETQ. This CDR3 comprises 17 residues. The CDR3, as DNA: TGCGCCAGCAGCTTCGCCCACGGACAGGGACAGGGAGAGACCCAGTACTTC. This encodes CASSFAHGQGQGETQYF.

V usage is TRBV7-9 and J usage is TRBJ2-5, with 8 bases lining up with TRBD2. The junction had 3 bases not matched to a gene; V was cut back by 8 bases and J by 1 base. Germline loops: CDR1 SEHNR, CDR2 FQNEAQ (reference sequence). The CDR3 sequence is 13 residues long. The CDR3 DNA sequence: TGTGCCAGCGCCGGGGGGGGCCAAGAGACCCAGTACTTC. This translates into CASAGGGQETQYF.

The genes are TRBV12-3 or TRBV12-4 and TRBJ1-6; D is uncertain. Trimming left V 5 bases short and J 9 bases short, with 8 bases between. The CDR3 has 12 residues. Written as DNA, the CDR3 is TGTGCCAGCAGTCGTCGGGGTTCACCCCTCCACTTT. Residues: CASSRRGSPLHF.

This clonotype appeared a few times. The V gene is TRBV4-2, the J gene TRBJ2-1, with a possible D match to TRBD2 (5 bases). The CDR3 has 15 residues. V lost 0 bases to trimming and J lost 0 bases, with 6 bases between them. Germline CDR1 reads LGHNA; CDR2 reads YNFKEQ. CDR3 DNA sequence: TGTGCCAGCAGCCAAGAAGCGGTCTCCTACAATGAGCAGTTCTTC. Its protein is CASSQEAVSYNEQFF.

J is TRBJ2-3 and V is TRBV7-2; 8 bases align to TRBD2. V shed 6 bases and J 2 bases; nucleotides not matched to a gene: 16. From germline, CDR1 is SGHTA and CDR2 FQGNSA. CDR3 size: 18 residues. The CDR3 here is CASSYTTRAGDFTDTQYF. Here the CDR3 DNA reads TGTGCCAGCAGTTATACCACTAGAGCGGGGGACTTCACAGATACGCAGTATTTT.

The rearrangement links TRBV7-3 to TRBJ2-2; D unresolved. This CDR3 region has 13 residues. Per the germline V gene, CDR1 is SGHTA and CDR2 is FQGTGA. Deletions cut 5 bases from V and 4 bases from J, with 8 bases between. The CDR3 coding sequence is TGTGCCAGCAGCACCGGCCTCACCGGGGAGCTGTTTTTT. The encoded protein is CASSTGLTGELFF.

The V call is TRBV7-9, the J call TRBJ1-2, with 8 bases identical to TRBD1. Germline values: CDR1 SEHNR, CDR2 FQNEAQ (reference sequence). This CDR3 has 14 amino acids. Trimming removed 4 bases from V and 8 bases from J; junction bases left unmatched: 9. CDR3 protein: CASSSSVGQGGYTF. Here the CDR3 DNA reads TGTGCCAGCAGCTCCTCCGTTGGACAGGGAGGCTACACCTTC.

This clonotype was counted a few times. The V call is TRBV5-1, the J call TRBJ2-3; 8 nucleotides agree with TRBD1. The length of the CDR3 is 14 residues. The germline CDR1 and CDR2 sequences are SGHRS and YFSETQ. The V segment lost 3 bases and the J segment 5 bases; nucleotides outside the gene matches: 5. CDR3 nucleotides: TGCGCCAGCAGCTCCACAGGGGGGTTAGATACGCAGTATTTT. This sequence encodes CASSSTGGLDTQYF.

As for this clonotype: At one of its ends the junction is not consistent with the germline gene, which may arise from a read error. V and J are TRBV7-9 and TRBJ2-7; D is tentatively TRBD1 or TRBD2 (5 bases each). Germline V gene lookup returns CDR1 SEHNR and CDR2 FQNEAQ (reference sequence). The CDR3 runs 14 residues. The CDR3: CVSSLGDAGYEQYF. In DNA form, the CDR3 reads TGTGTCAGCAGCTTAGGGGACGCTGGCTACGAGCAGTACTTC.

The chain carries TRBV20-1 and TRBJ2-1; D is possibly TRBD2 (6 bases). Trimming stripped 5 bases from V and 10 bases from J, with 18 bases between. The CDR3 contains 13 residues. Germline V gene lookup returns CDR1 DFQATT and CDR2 SNEGSKA (reference sequence). CDR3 residues: CSAPRLANYEQFF. In nucleotides, the CDR3 is TGCAGTGCTCCCCGGCTAGCGAACTACGAGCAGTTCTTC.

This clonotype occurred once. The rearrangement links TRBV24-1 to TRBJ2-1; 10 bases line up with TRBD1. The CDR3 extends over 16 amino acids. The V and J ends lost 4 bases and 4 bases, in that order; junction bases with no gene match: 6. Germline V gene data show CDR1 as KGHDR and CDR2 as SFDVKD. The CDR3 coding sequence is TGTGCCACCAGTGACCTGGGACAGGGGACATACAATGAGCAGTTCTTC. It yields the protein CATSDLGQGTYNEQFF.

The chain combines TRBV12-3 or TRBV12-4 with TRBJ2-4; 10 bases line up with TRBD2. The J call is in doubt because the DNA end fits TRBJ2-5 better. The CDR3 contains 16 residues. CDR3 in amino acids: CASSLMLAGEGETQYF. DNA for the CDR3: TGTGCCAGCAGTTTGATGCTAGCGGGAGAGGGTGAGACCCAGTACTTC.

The V gene is TRBV4-3, the J gene TRBJ2-4, with 9 bases aligning to TRBD1. The length of the CDR3 is 15 residues. V lost 4 bases and J lost 6; bases outside the gene matches: 7. Germline V CDR1 and CDR2: LGHNA, YSLEER. The CDR3 reads CASSLGTGIGNIQYF. CDR3 in DNA: TGCGCCAGCAGCCTCGGGACAGGGATTGGAAACATTCAGTACTTC.

The chain carries TRBV7-9 and TRBJ2-1, with 9 bases that match TRBD1. Looked up from germline, CDR1 is SEHNR and CDR2 is FQNEAQ (reference sequence). V lost 3 bases and J lost 6; bases outside the gene matches: 3. The CDR3 is 14 residues long. The CDR3 DNA follows: TGTGCCAGCAGCTTCGGGACAGGGACCAATGAGCAGTTCTTC. The encoded protein is CASSFGTGTNEQFF.

The rearrangement joins TRBV2 to TRBJ2-4, with D uncertain. The V gene's germline CDR1 is SNHLY and CDR2 FYNNEI. Trimming removed 8 bases at V and 13 bases at J, with 18 bases between. The CDR3 runs to 12 residues. The CDR3 bases are TGTGCCAGCCGACTTATCGGGTATGAGCAGTACTTC. This gives the protein CASRLIGYEQYF.

The chain carries TRBV12-3 or TRBV12-4 and TRBJ1-2; no firm D call. CDR3 size: 15 residues. V was clipped by 7 bases and J by 5 bases, with 20 bases between them. The CDR3: CASTFGGLRGYGYTF. The CDR3 DNA reads as TGTGCCAGCACCTTCGGAGGACTTCGTGGGTATGGCTACACCTTC.

This clonotype was seen a few times. CDR3 protein: CSASRLAGYEQYF. In DNA, the CDR3 is TGCAGTGCTAGTCGGCTAGCGGGGTACGAGCAGTACTTC. The V gene is TRBV20-1, the J gene TRBJ2-4, with 9 bases that match TRBD2. The last part of the DNA fits TRBJ2-7 better; the J call may be wrong. The CDR3 extends over 13 amino acids. Germline assignment: CDR1 DFQATT and CDR2 SNEGSKA (reference sequence).

The CDR3 DNA reads as TGCAGTGCTAGAGACCCTAGCGGGACCTCAGATACGCAGTATTTT. It yields the protein CSARDPSGTSDTQYF. The rearrangement joins TRBV20-1 to TRBJ2-3; 9 nucleotides align to TRBD2. The CDR3 runs 15 residues. Losses at the gene ends were 0 bases for V and 4 bases for J; bases not matched to a gene: 5. Germline V gives CDR1 DFQATT, CDR2 SNEGSKA (reference sequence).

The V gene is TRBV7-2, the J gene TRBJ1-5, with TRBD1 matching over 8 bases. This CDR3 comprises 14 residues. The V gene's germline CDR1 is SGHTA and CDR2 FQGNSA. V lost 5 bases and J lost 4; bases outside the gene matches: 4. The CDR3 region has the DNA TGTGCCAGCAGCGGACAGGGTTATAATCAGCCCCAGCATTTT. Translation gives CASSGQGYNQPQHF.

This clonotype was recorded only once. The chain uses TRBV29-1 and TRBJ2-1; TRBD1 matches at 7 bases. This CDR3 is built from 14 residues. CDR1 SQVTM and CDR2 ANQGSEA come from the germline V gene. Unmatched junction bases numbered 10, after V lost 3 bases and J lost 8 bases. CDR3 loop: CSVEGAGGYDEQFF. In DNA, the CDR3 is TGCAGCGTTGAGGGGGCAGGGGGATACGATGAGCAGTTCTTC.

The chain recombines TRBV29-1 with TRBJ1-1; tentatively, D is TRBD1 (5 bases). V dropped 0 bases and J dropped 0 bases, with 11 bases sitting between them. Germline values: CDR1 SQVTM, CDR2 ANQGSEA. The CDR3 loop spans 15 amino acids. The chain's CDR3 is CSVEEAGRLNTEAFF. The CDR3 DNA is TGCAGCGTTGAAGAGGCGGGACGGTTGAACACTGAAGCTTTCTTT.

The table lists this clonotype with a few counts. The chain recombines TRBV28 with TRBJ2-5; possibly TRBD2 for D (6 bases). The V end was cut by 6 bases, the J end by 3 bases, with 14 bases between. Germline-derived CDR1 and CDR2 are MDHEN and SYDVKM. The CDR3 consists of 14 residues. CDR3 sequence (DNA): TGTGCCAGCAGCTCCAGCGGGTGGAAAGAGACCCAGTACTTC. Its protein product is CASSSSGWKETQYF.

The DNA of the CDR3 is TGTGCCATCAGGGCAGGGGACTATGGCTACACCTTC. Translation gives CAIRAGDYGYTF. This chain links TRBV10-3 with TRBJ1-2; possibly TRBD1 for D (6 bases). The germline V gene encodes CDR1 ENHRY and CDR2 SYGVKD. CDR3 length: 12 residues. The ends were cut back, 6 bases at V and 3 bases at J, with 8 bases in the middle.

The chain carries TRBV4-3 and TRBJ2-7; D gene ambiguous. Germline CDR1 and CDR2: LGHNA and YSLEER. V was shortened by 2 bases and J by 4 bases, with 12 bases between the two germline ends. This CDR3 contains 14 residues. The CDR3: CASSQTLGNYEQYF. The CDR3 region has the DNA TGCGCCAGCAGCCAAACGCTGGGGAATTACGAGCAGTACTTC.